This T cell receptor beta chain was identified in a study of blood T cell repertoires in COVID-19. The wider study: Sources were T cells, B-cell-depleted T cells, or PBMCs; the material itself was cDNA or gDNA.

Those enrolled, adults aged about 18 to 89 years, came from 24 US areas. The CDR3 totals 14 residues. Trimming removed 3 bases from V and 6 bases from J; junction bases left unmatched: 8. Germline V gene lookup returns CDR1 SGHDT and CDR2 YYEEEE. Methods used by the authors: Amplification of reference gene primers provided the estimated nucleated cell counts. TCRdb keeps only in-frame clones here, not all; method: immunoSEQ multiplex PCR. The DNA was the basis for D and trimming; V, J and clone size are from that table. The data show about 440,000 clones, 70% to 90% seen once. The TCR was taken from a young woman with acute COVID-19. Sequenced sample: PBMCs or T cells enriched from blood (not recorded which). The chain carries TRBV5-6 and TRBJ1-2, with TRBD1 matching over 7 bases. CDR3 residues: CASSSGGLLHGYTF. The CDR3 DNA is TGTGCCAGCAGCTCAGGGGGACTCCTCCATGGCTACACCTTC.